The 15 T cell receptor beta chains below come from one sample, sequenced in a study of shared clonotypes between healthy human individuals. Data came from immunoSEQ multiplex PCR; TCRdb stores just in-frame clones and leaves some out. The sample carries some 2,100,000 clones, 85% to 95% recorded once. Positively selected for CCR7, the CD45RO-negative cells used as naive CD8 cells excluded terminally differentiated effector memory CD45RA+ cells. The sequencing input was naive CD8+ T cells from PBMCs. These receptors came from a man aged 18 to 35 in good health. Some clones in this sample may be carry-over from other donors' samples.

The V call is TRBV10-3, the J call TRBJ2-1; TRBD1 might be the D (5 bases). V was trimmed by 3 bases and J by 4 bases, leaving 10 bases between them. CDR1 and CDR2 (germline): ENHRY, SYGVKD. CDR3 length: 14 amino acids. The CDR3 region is CAISDPRQYNEQFF. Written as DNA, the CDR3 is TGTGCCATCAGTGATCCAAGACAGTACAATGAGCAGTTCTTC.

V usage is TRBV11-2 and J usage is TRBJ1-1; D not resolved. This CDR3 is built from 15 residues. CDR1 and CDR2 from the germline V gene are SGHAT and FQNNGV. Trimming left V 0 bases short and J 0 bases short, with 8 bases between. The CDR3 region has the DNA TGTGCCAGCAGCTTAGATCTGCGGGTGAACACTGAAGCTTTCTTT. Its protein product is CASSLDLRVNTEAFF.

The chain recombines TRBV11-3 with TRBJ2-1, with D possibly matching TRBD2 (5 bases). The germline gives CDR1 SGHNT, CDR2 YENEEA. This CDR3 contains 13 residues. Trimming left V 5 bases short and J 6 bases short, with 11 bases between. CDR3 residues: CASSGGTGNEQFF. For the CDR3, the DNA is TGTGCCAGCAGCGGAGGTACGGGCAATGAGCAGTTCTTC.

The CDR3 spells CASSFGLQQFF. The CDR3 DNA reads TGTGCCAGCAGCTTCGGTCTACAGCAGTTCTTC. This chain uses TRBV7-9 with TRBJ2-1; D not resolved. Germline V lookup: CDR1 SEHNR, CDR2 FQNEAQ (reference sequence). Trimming cost V 3 bases and J 11 bases, with 8 bases left between them. The CDR3 loop spans 11 amino acids.

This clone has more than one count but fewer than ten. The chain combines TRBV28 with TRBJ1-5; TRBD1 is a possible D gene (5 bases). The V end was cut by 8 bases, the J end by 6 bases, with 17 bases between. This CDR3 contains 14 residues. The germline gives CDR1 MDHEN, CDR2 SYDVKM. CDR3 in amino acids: CASAGPGVFQPQHF. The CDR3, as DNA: TGTGCCAGCGCTGGCCCGGGGGTATTTCAGCCCCAGCATTTT.

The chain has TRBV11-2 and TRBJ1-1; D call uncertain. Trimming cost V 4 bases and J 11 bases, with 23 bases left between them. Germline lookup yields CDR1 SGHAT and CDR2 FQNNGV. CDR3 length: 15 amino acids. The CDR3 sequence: CASSSQGQLGRVAFF. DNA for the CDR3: TGTGCCAGCAGCTCCCAAGGCCAGCTCGGGCGGGTTGCTTTCTTT.

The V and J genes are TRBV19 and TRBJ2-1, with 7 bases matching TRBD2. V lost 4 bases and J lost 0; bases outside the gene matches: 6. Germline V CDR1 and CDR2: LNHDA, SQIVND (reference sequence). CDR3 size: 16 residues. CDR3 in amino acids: CASSSLAVSSYNEQFF. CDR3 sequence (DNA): TGTGCCAGTAGTAGTCTAGCGGTTAGCTCCTACAATGAGCAGTTCTTC.

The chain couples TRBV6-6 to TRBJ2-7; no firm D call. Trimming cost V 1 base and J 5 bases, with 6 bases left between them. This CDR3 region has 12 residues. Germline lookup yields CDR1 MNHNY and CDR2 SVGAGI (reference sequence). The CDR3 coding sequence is TGTGCCAGCAGTTACTACCCCGACGAGCAGTACTTC. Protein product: CASSYYPDEQYF.

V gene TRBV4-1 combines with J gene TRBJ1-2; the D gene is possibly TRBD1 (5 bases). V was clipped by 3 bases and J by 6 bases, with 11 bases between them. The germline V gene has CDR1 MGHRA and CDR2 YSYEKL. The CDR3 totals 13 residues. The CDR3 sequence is CASSHVQDHGYTF. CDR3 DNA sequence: TGCGCCAGCAGCCACGTACAGGATCATGGCTACACCTTC.

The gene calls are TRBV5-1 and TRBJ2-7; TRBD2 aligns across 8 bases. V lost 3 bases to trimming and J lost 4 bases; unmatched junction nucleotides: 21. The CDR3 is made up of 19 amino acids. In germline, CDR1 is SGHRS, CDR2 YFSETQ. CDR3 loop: CASSSSKAGQRGLAYEQYF. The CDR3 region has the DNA TGCGCCAGCAGCTCGTCGAAGGCCGGACAGAGAGGACTAGCTTACGAGCAGTACTTC.

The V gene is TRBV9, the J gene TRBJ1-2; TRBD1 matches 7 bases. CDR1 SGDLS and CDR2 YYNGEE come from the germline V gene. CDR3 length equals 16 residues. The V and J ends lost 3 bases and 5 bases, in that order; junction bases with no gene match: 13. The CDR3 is CASSGSRPGQSYGYTF. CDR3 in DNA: TGTGCCAGCAGCGGTTCAAGGCCGGGACAGAGTTATGGCTACACCTTC. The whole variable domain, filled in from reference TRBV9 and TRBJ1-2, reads DSGVTQTPKHLITATGQRVTLRCSPRSGDLSVYWYQQSLDQGLQFLIQYYNGEERAKGNILERFSAQQFPDLHSELNLSSLELGDSALYFCASSGSRPGQSYGYTFGSGTRLTVV.

This CDR3 is CASSYSAWAGPYEQYF. CDR3 DNA: TGTGCCAGCAGTTACTCGGCTTGGGCAGGGCCTTACGAGCAGTACTTC. The chain recombines TRBV6-5 with TRBJ2-7; D may be TRBD1 (5 bases). V was clipped by 0 bases and J by 4 bases, with 16 bases between them. CDR1 and CDR2 (germline): MNHEY, SVGAGI. The CDR3 totals 16 residues.

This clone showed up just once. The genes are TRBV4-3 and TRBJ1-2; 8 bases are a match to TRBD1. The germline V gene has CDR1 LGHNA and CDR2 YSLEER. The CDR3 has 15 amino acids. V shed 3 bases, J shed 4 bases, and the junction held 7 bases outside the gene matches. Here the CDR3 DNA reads TGCGCCAGCAGCCACCGGACAGGGAATATCTATGGCTACACCTTC. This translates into CASSHRTGNIYGYTF.

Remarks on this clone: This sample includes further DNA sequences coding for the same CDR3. In nucleotides, the CDR3 is TGTGCCAGCAGCGTAGAAGGGGGAGCGAACACCGGGGAGCTGTTTTTT. Amino acid sequence: CASSVEGGANTGELFF. V and J are TRBV9 and TRBJ2-2; possible D gene TRBD1, 6 bases. Trimming removed 0 bases at V and 0 bases at J, with 9 bases between. This CDR3 spans 16 amino acids. Germline V lookup: CDR1 SGDLS, CDR2 YYNGEE.

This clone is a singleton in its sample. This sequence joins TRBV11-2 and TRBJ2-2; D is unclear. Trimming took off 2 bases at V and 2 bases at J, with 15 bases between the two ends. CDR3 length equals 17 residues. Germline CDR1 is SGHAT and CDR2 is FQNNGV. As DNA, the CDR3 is TGTGCCAGCAGCTTATTTCTTTTAGGCTACAACACCGGGGAGCTGTTTTTT. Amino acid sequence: CASSLFLLGYNTGELFF.